This T cell receptor (beta chain) is drawn from a study of shared T cell receptors in the human thymus. Trimming shortened V by 1 base and J by 5 bases, and 12 bases separated the two germline ends. The CDR3 is 15 residues long. Looked up from germline, CDR1 is SGHTA and CDR2 is FQGNSA. Data came from immunoSEQ multiplex PCR; TCRdb stores just in-frame clones and leaves some out. This table holds 65,000 to 70,000 clones, more than 90% found once. The chain employs TRBV7-2 and TRBJ1-5, with D perhaps matching TRBD1 (5 bases). The sample comprised thymocytes. The receptor was derived from a human donor. The CDR3 DNA reads as TGTGCCAGCAGCTTAGGGGGGGAATGCGATCAGCCCCAGCATTTT. Translated, it gives CASSLGGECDQPQHF.